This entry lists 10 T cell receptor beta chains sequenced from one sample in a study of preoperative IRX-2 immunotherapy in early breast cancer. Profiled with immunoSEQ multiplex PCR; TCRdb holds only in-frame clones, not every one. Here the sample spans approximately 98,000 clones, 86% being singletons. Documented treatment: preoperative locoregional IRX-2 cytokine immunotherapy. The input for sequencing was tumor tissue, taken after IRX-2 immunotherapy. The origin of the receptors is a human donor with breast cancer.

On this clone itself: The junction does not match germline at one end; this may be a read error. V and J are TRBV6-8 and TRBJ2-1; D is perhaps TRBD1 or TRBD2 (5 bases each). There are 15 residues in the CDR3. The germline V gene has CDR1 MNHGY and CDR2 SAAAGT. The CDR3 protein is CAISGGNYGYNEQFF. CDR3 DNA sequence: TGTGCCATCAGTGGGGGTAACTACGGATACAATGAGCAGTTCTTC.

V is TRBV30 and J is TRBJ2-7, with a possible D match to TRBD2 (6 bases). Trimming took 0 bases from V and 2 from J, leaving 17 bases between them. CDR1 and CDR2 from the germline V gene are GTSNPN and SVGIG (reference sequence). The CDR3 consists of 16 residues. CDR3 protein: CAWSVPGLKRTYEQYF. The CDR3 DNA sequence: TGTGCCTGGAGTGTACCCGGACTAAAACGAACCTACGAGCAGTACTTC.

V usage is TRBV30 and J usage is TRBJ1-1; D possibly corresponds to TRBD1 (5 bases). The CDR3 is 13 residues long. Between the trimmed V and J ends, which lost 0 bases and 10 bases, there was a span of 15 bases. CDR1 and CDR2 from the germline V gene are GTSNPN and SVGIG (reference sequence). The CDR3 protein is CAWSVRGHRLAFF. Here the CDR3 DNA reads TGTGCCTGGAGTGTAAGAGGCCACAGGCTAGCTTTCTTT.

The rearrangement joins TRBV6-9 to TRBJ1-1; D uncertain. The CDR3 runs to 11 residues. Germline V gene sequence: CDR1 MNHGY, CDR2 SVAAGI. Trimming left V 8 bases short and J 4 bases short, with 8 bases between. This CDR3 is CASQPGTEAFF. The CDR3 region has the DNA TGTGCCAGCCAACCGGGCACTGAAGCTTTCTTT.

Here the CDR3 reads CASSSPPRVRSNQPQHF. DNA for the CDR3: TGTGCCAGCAGTTCTCCCCCCAGGGTGAGGAGCAATCAGCCCCAGCATTTT. V gene TRBV28 combines with J gene TRBJ1-5, with D possibly TRBD1 on 5 matching bases. V lost 4 bases and J 1 base, leaving 17 bases between the germline ends. Germline V gene lookup returns CDR1 MDHEN and CDR2 SYDVKM. The CDR3 totals 17 residues.

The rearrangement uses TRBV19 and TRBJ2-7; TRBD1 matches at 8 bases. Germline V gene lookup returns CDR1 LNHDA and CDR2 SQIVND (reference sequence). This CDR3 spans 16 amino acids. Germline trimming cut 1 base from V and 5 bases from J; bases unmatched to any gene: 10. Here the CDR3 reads CASSIVATGVNNEQYF. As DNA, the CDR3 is TGTGCCAGTAGTATAGTTGCGACAGGGGTTAACAACGAGCAGTACTTC.

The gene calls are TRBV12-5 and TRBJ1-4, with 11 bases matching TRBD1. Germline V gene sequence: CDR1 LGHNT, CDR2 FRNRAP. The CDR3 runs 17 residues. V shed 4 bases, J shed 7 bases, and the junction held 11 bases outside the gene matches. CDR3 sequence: CASGSTGTGGFGEKLFF. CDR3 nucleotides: TGTGCTAGTGGTTCGACCGGGACAGGGGGATTTGGTGAAAAACTGTTTTTT.

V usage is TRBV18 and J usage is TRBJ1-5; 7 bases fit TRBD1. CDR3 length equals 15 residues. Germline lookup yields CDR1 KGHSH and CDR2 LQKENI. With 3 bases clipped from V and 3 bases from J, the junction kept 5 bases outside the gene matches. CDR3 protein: CASSPTGRPNQPQHF. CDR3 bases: TGTGCCAGCTCACCGACAGGGAGACCCAATCAGCCCCAGCATTTT.

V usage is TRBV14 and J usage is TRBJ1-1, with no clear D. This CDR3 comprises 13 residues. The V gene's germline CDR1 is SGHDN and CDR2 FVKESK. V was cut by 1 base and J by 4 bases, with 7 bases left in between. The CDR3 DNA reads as TGTGCCAGCAGCCAAGGAAGGAGCACTGAAGCTTTCTTT. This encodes CASSQGRSTEAFF.

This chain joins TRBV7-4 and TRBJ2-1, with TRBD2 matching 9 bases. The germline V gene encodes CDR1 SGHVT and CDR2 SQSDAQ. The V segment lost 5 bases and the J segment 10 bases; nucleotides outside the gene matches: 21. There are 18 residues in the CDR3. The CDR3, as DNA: TGTGCCAGCAGCCCACTCCAAACTAGCAGCGGGAGGACAAAGGAGCAGTTCTTC. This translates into CASSPLQTSSGRTKEQFF.